The clone carrying this T cell receptor (beta chain) was observed once. Antigen specificity is unknown. The data stem from a study of blood T cells in healthy people across ages. General study points: Long-lived donors had more naive CD4+ cells and higher diversity than aged donors. Possibly, changes in expanded clonotypes were confounded because donor CMV status was unknown.

This CDR3 spans 13 amino acids. The V and J ends lost 6 bases and 2 bases respectively, with 12 bases between them. Germline V lookup: CDR1 DFQATT, CDR2 SNEGSKA (reference sequence). A second PCR, run for roughly 7 to 12 cycles, used a sample-barcoded 5' primer plus a J-beta primer mix. Through a template-switch adaptor with 12 random nucleotides, each cDNA molecule received a tag. One entry per CDR3 protein results from TCRdb running MiXCR on the 5' RACE reads. The data contain around 900,000 distinct CDR3 sequences, about 51% of them singletons. The sequence was collected from an older woman in good health. The sequencing sample was made of blood. The genes are TRBV20-1 and TRBJ2-3; a possible D gene is TRBD1 (6 bases). In DNA form, the CDR3 reads TGCAGTGCCAGGACAGCGAACACAGATACGCAGTATTTT. It encodes CSARTANTDTQYF.